Presented here are 24 T cell receptor beta chains from one specimen sequenced in a study of blood T cell repertoires in COVID-19. Profiled with immunoSEQ multiplex PCR; TCRdb holds only in-frame clones, not every one. This sample has 95,000 or so clones; 75% to 85% occur once, and the top ten carry 15% to 20%. The specimen was peripheral blood. All receptors derive from a woman older than 75 with active or convalescent COVID-19.

J is TRBJ1-5 and V is TRBV6-6; D is perhaps TRBD1 (5 bases). The germline V gene encodes CDR1 MNHNY and CDR2 SVGAGI (reference sequence). The CDR3 has 15 residues. Trimming removed 6 bases from V and 3 bases from J, with 15 bases in between. The CDR3 protein is CASRHSGAANQPQHF. CDR3 in DNA: TGTGCCAGCAGACACTCTGGGGCGGCCAATCAGCCCCAGCATTTT.

The CDR3 DNA follows: TGTGCCAGCAGTTTGCTAACAGGGAGCTCCTACAATGAGCAGTTCTTC. Translation: CASSLLTGSSYNEQFF. The gene calls are TRBV27 and TRBJ2-1; a weak D match, TRBD1 (6 bases). Per the germline V gene, CDR1 is MNHEY and CDR2 is SMNVEV (reference sequence). The CDR3 runs to 16 residues. V lost 3 bases, J lost 0 bases, and 12 bases lay in between.

A remark on this clone: A junction end diverges from the germline sequence, so it may reflect a read error. The CDR3 nucleotides are TGTGCCAGCAGCCCGGGGTGGTCTAGCGGGAACCAAGAGACCCAGTACTTC. It codes for CASSPGWSSGNQETQYF. V is TRBV5-1 and J is TRBJ2-5; 9 nucleotides line up with TRBD2. The CDR3 spans 17 residues. Germline V gene data show CDR1 as SGHRS and CDR2 as YFSETQ.

CDR3 amino acids: CAMAQGPSTDTQYF. CDR3 DNA: TGTGCCATGGCCCAGGGCCCTAGCACAGATACGCAGTATTTT. The chain uses TRBV5-4 and TRBJ2-3; D is perhaps TRBD1 (5 bases). The germline V and J ends were trimmed by 9 bases and 0 bases, with 14 bases remaining between them. Germline V lookup: CDR1 SGHNT, CDR2 YYREEE (reference sequence). The CDR3 is made up of 14 amino acids. The full variable domain, completed using reference TRBV5-4 and TRBJ2-3, is ETGVTQSPTHLIKTRGQQVTLRCSSQSGHNTVSWYQQALGQGPQFIFQYYREEENGRGNFPPRFSGLQFPNYSSELNVNALELDDSALYLCAMAQGPSTDTQYFGPGTRLTVL.

This clone was seen only once. The rearrangement joins TRBV11-3 to TRBJ2-7, with TRBD1 as a possible D gene (5 bases). Germline V CDR1 and CDR2: SGHNT, YENEEA. The length of the CDR3 is 13 residues. V lost 5 bases, J lost 6 bases, and 14 bases lay in between. The CDR3 DNA is TGTGCCAGCAGCCTTAACCTAGGGGCCGAGCAGTACTTC. Encoded protein: CASSLNLGAEQYF.

The chain uses TRBV5-4 and TRBJ2-3; perhaps TRBD2 as D (5 bases). Trimming took off 0 bases at V and 1 base at J, with 12 bases between the two ends. CDR1 is SGHNT and CDR2 is YYREEE in the germline V gene (reference sequence). The CDR3 covers 16 residues. The CDR3 reads CASSLEGGWGTDTQYF. In DNA, the CDR3 is TGTGCCAGCAGCTTGGAGGGCGGGTGGGGCACAGATACGCAGTATTTT.

CDR3 amino acids: CASSQDALPLCEQYF. The CDR3 region has the DNA TGTGCCAGCAGCCAAGACGCTCTCCCGCTATGCGAGCAGTACTTC. The V and J genes are TRBV3-1 (or the pseudogene TRBV3-2) and TRBJ2-7; D ambiguous. Between the trimmed V and J ends, which lost 0 bases and 6 bases, there was a span of 15 bases. From germline, CDR1 is LGHDT and CDR2 YNNKEL (reference sequence). This CDR3 is built from 15 residues.

The chain couples TRBV2 to TRBJ2-5; 7 bases fit TRBD2. This CDR3 has 15 residues. The junction had 12 bases not matched to a gene; V was cut back by 6 bases and J by 5 bases. Germline-derived CDR1 and CDR2 are SNHLY and FYNNEI. The CDR3 sequence: CASSLNTGGGETQYF. Written as DNA, the CDR3 is TGTGCCAGCAGCCTAAATACGGGAGGAGGGGAGACCCAGTACTTC.

This rearrangement joins TRBV7-3 to TRBJ2-1; TRBD2 agrees at 9 bases. The CDR3 has 16 amino acids. Germline CDR1 reads SGHTA; CDR2 reads FQGTGA. V shed 5 bases, J shed 7 bases, and the junction held 12 bases outside the gene matches. CDR3 amino acids: CASSPPGSGSINEQFF. The CDR3 bases are TGTGCCAGCAGCCCCCCAGGTAGCGGGAGTATTAATGAGCAGTTCTTC. Full variable domain (missing parts from reference TRBV7-3 and TRBJ2-1): GAGVSQTPSNKVTEKGKYVELRCDPISGHTALYWYRQSLGQGPEFLIYFQGTGAADDSGLPNDRFFAVRPEGSVSTLKIQRTERGDSAVYLCASSPPGSGSINEQFFGPGTRLTVL.

The chain combines TRBV6-6 with TRBJ1-1; 9 nucleotides match TRBD1. With 5 bases clipped from V and 0 bases from J, the junction kept 7 bases outside the gene matches. Germline lookup yields CDR1 MNHNY and CDR2 SVGAGI (reference sequence). The CDR3 length is 16 residues. CDR3 loop: CASSTGTGIMNTEAFF. The CDR3 DNA reads TGTGCCAGCAGTACCGGGACAGGGATCATGAACACTGAAGCTTTCTTT.

The chain couples TRBV9 to TRBJ2-1; D is possibly TRBD2 (6 bases). V lost 1 base, J lost 4 bases, and 12 bases lay in between. CDR1 is SGDLS and CDR2 is YYNGEE in the germline V gene. This CDR3 comprises 15 residues. The CDR3 spells CASSVSRLGYNEQFF. CDR3 sequence (DNA): TGTGCCAGCAGCGTAAGCCGACTAGGGTACAATGAGCAGTTCTTC.

The chain combines TRBV12-3 or TRBV12-4 with TRBJ2-1; TRBD2 matches 8 bases. The junction had 7 bases not matched to a gene; V was cut back by 6 bases and J by 9 bases. This CDR3 has 13 amino acids. CDR3 region: CASRRGLEIEQFF. For the CDR3, the DNA is TGTGCCAGCAGGAGGGGACTAGAGATTGAGCAGTTCTTC.

The chain recombines TRBV24-1 with TRBJ2-1; TRBD2 is a possible D gene (6 bases). The V end was cut by 5 bases, the J end by 1 base, with 14 bases between. Germline CDR1 and CDR2: KGHDR and SFDVKD. The CDR3 covers 16 residues. CDR3 sequence: CATSVVGRSSYNEQFF. DNA for the CDR3: TGTGCCACCAGTGTCGTTGGGAGGTCATCCTACAATGAGCAGTTCTTC.

This clone turned up a few times. The genes are TRBV13 and TRBJ2-2; a weak D match, TRBD2 (6 bases). Germline CDR1 reads PRHDT; CDR2 reads FYEKMQ (reference sequence). The CDR3 consists of 16 residues. Trimming stripped 1 base from V and 6 bases from J, with 15 bases between. The CDR3 protein is CASSLDRAGKAGELFF. CDR3 nucleotides: TGTGCCAGCAGCTTAGACCGGGCGGGAAAGGCCGGGGAGCTGTTTTTT.

On this clone: One end of the junction fails to match germline, which may point to a read error. The J gene is TRBJ2-1, the V gene TRBV5-1, with 9 bases lining up with TRBD2. This CDR3 has 15 amino acids. CDR1 and CDR2 (germline): SGHRS, YFSETQ. CDR3 protein: CASSLRSGGGHEQFF. The CDR3 nucleotides are TGTGCCAGCAGCTTGCGTAGCGGGGGAGGGCATGAGCAGTTCTTC.

This clone was observed a handful of times. This chain joins TRBV2 and TRBJ2-1; D is possibly TRBD1 (5 bases). Deletions cut 4 bases from V and 0 bases from J, with 10 bases between. Per the germline V gene, CDR1 is SNHLY and CDR2 is FYNNEI. CDR3 length equals 15 residues. Here the CDR3 DNA reads TGTGCCAGCAGTGCGCAGGGAAGCTCCTACAATGAGCAGTTCTTC. The encoded protein is CASSAQGSSYNEQFF.

The rearrangement joins TRBV7-2 to TRBJ2-7, with a weak D call TRBD1 (5 bases). In germline, CDR1 is SGHTA, CDR2 FQGNSA. The CDR3 runs to 12 residues. V lost 4 bases to trimming and J lost 3 bases, with 7 bases between them. This CDR3 reads CASSSTDYEQYF. The CDR3 DNA is TGTGCCAGCAGCTCGACAGACTACGAGCAGTACTTC.

This rearrangement joins TRBV9 to TRBJ2-2; possible D gene TRBD2, 6 bases. The V gene's germline CDR1 is SGDLS and CDR2 YYNGEE. V dropped 0 bases and J dropped 4 bases, with 13 bases sitting between them. There are 16 residues in the CDR3. CDR3 in amino acids: CASSVDSGVSTGELFF. The CDR3 DNA sequence: TGTGCCAGCAGCGTAGATTCGGGAGTAAGCACCGGGGAGCTGTTTTTT. Using reference TRBV9 and TRBJ2-2 for the parts outside the CDR3, the full variable domain is DSGVTQTPKHLITATGQRVTLRCSPRSGDLSVYWYQQSLDQGLQFLIQYYNGEERAKGNILERFSAQQFPDLHSELNLSSLELGDSALYFCASSVDSGVSTGELFFGEGSRLTVL.

The CDR3 nucleotides are TGTGCTAGTGGTCGGGATGTCGGAGAGACCCAGTACTTC. It is translated as CASGRDVGETQYF. The chain is built from TRBV12-5 and TRBJ2-5; possibly TRBD2 for D (5 bases). The germline gives CDR1 LGHNT, CDR2 FRNRAP. This CDR3 has 13 amino acids. Deletions cut 5 bases from V and 4 bases from J, with 11 bases between.

V and J are TRBV11-2 and TRBJ1-2; D is unresolved. CDR1 SGHAT and CDR2 FQNNGV come from the germline V gene. The CDR3 consists of 12 residues. Between the trimmed V and J ends, which lost 5 bases and 7 bases, there was a span of 11 bases. The DNA of the CDR3 is TGTGCCAGCAGCCGGGAGTCTACTGGCTACACCTTC. It codes for CASSRESTGYTF.

The chain couples TRBV5-6 to TRBJ2-1, with D maybe TRBD2 (5 bases). CDR1 is SGHDT and CDR2 is YYEEEE in the germline V gene. The V end lost 4 bases, the J end lost 8 bases, and 13 bases lay between the germline ends. The CDR3 has 13 amino acids. The CDR3 protein is CASSRTGSHEQFF. The CDR3 nucleotides read TGTGCCAGCAGCCGGACGGGGTCTCATGAGCAGTTCTTC.

The chain uses TRBV6-6 and TRBJ2-7; 9 bases map to TRBD1. CDR1 is MNHNY, CDR2 SVGAGI, per germline (reference sequence). Trimming removed 1 base from V and 9 bases from J; junction bases left unmatched: 4. This CDR3 is 13 amino acids long. The CDR3 nucleotides are TGTGCCAGCAGTTACTTGGGACAGGGAGGGCAGTACTTC. It encodes CASSYLGQGGQYF.

J is TRBJ2-7 and V is TRBV5-1; tentative D call: TRBD2 (6 bases). V was trimmed by 6 bases and J by 6 bases, leaving 16 bases between them. The CDR3 has 13 residues. The germline V gene has CDR1 SGHRS and CDR2 YFSETQ. The CDR3 sequence: CASTSGGVGEQYF. CDR3 in DNA: TGCGCCAGCACCTCCGGAGGGGTGGGCGAGCAGTACTTC.

In nucleotides, the CDR3 is TGTGCCAGCAGCTTGAGCCTTAGCGGGATGAGCTCCTACGAGCAGTACTTC. Its protein is CASSLSLSGMSSYEQYF. The gene calls are TRBV11-2 and TRBJ2-7; 8 bases are a match to TRBD2. CDR1 is SGHAT, CDR2 FQNNGV, per germline. This CDR3 is 17 amino acids long. Trimming cost V 3 bases and J 0 bases; bases outside gene matches: 10.